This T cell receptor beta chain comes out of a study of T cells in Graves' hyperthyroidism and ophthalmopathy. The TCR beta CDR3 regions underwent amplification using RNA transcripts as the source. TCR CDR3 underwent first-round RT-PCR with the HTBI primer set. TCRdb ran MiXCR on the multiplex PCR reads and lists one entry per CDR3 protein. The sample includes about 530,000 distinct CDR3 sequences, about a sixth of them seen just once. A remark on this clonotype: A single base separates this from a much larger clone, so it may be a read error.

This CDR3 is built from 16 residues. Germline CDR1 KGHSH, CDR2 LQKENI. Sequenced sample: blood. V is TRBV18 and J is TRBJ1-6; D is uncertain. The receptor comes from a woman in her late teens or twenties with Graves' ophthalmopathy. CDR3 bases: TGTGCCAGCTCACCAGAGACAACACCAAATAATTCACCCCCCCACTTT. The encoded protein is CASSPETTPNNSPPHF.